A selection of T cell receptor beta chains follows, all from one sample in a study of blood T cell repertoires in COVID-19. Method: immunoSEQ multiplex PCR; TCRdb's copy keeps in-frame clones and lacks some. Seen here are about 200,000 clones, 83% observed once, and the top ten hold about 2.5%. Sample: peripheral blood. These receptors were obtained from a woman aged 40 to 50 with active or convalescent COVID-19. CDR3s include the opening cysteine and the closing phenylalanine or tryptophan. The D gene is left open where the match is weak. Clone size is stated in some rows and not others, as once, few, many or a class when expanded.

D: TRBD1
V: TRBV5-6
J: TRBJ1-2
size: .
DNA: TGTGCCAGCAGCTTAAGGATGACAGGGGACGGCTACACCTTC
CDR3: CASSLRMTGDGYTF

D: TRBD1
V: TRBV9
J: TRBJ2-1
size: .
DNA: TGTGCCAGCAGCGTAGAGGGGGACAGGGTCAATGAGCAGTTCTTC
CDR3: CASSVEGDRVNEQFF

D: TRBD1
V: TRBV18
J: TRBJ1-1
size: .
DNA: TGTGCCAGCTCACCCGGGACAGGGACGACTTTCTTT
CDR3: CASSPGTGTTFF

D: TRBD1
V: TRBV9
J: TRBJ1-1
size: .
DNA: TGTGCCAGCAGCGTATCCGGGACAGGGGGCTCTGAAGCTTTCTTT
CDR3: CASSVSGTGGSEAFF

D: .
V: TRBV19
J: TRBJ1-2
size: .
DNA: TGTGCCAGTAGACCCCGGGGAGTCACTAACTATGGCTACACCTTC
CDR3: CASRPRGVTNYGYTF

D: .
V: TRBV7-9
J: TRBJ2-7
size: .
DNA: TGTGCCAGCAGCTTATTGCGGGGAGACAGGGTAGGAGTCGAGCAGTACTTC
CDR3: CASSLLRGDRVGVEQYF

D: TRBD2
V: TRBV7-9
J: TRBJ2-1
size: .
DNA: TGTGCCAGCAGCTTAGTGCTAGCGGGCAACAATGAGCAGTTCTTC
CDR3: CASSLVLAGNNEQFF

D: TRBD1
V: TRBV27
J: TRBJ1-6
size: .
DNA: TGTGCCAGCAGTCCCGGACAGGATTCACCCCTCCACTTT
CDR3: CASSPGQDSPLHF

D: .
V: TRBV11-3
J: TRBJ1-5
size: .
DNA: TGTGCCAGCAGCCAAGACAGTGGCAATCAGCCCCAGCATTTT
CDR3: CASSQDSGNQPQHF

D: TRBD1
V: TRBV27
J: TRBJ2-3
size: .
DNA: TGTGCCAGCAGTTCACAGGGGCCCCGCACAGATACGCAGTATTTT
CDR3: CASSSQGPRTDTQYF

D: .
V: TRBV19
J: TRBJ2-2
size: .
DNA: TGTGCCACCCCCCGTACAACGACAGAAGAGACCGGGGAGCTGTTTTTT
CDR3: CATPRTTTEETGELFF

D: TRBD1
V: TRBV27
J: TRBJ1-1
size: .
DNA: TGTGCCAGCAGTCTGAGACAGGGTGAAGCTTTCTTT
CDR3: CASSLRQGEAFF

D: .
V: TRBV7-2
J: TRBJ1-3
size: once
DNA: TGTGCCAGCAGCTTAGAACGCCAGGGCCGGAACACCATATATTTT
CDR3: CASSLERQGRNTIYF

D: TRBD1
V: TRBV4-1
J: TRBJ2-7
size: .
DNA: TGCGCCAGCAGCCAAGTACCGGGACAGGGCTACGAGCAGTACTTC
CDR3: CASSQVPGQGYEQYF

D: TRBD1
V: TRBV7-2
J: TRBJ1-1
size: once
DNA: TGTGCCAGCAGCCGTCAGACAGGGTACACTGAAGCTTTCTTT
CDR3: CASSRQTGYTEAFF

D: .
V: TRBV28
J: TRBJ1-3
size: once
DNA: TGTGCCAGCACCGCCCCCCCACTACACGGAAACACCATATATTTT
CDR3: CASTAPPLHGNTIYF

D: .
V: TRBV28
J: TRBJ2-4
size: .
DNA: TGTGCCAGCAGTCCCCGACTAGTTACGCGGAAGGCCAAAAACATTCAGTACTTC
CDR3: CASSPRLVTRKAKNIQYF

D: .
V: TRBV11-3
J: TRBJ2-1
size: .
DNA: TGTGCCAGCAGAATAGGATCACAGTACAATGAGCAGTTCTTC
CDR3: CASRIGSQYNEQFF

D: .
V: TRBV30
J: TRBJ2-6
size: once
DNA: TGTGCCTGGAAGCTCTCTGGGGCCAACGTCCTGACTTTC
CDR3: CAWKLSGANVLTF

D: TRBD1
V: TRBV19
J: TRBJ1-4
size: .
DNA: TGTGCCAGTAGTGTGACAGGGTTAGATGAAAAACTGTTTTTT
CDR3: CASSVTGLDEKLFF

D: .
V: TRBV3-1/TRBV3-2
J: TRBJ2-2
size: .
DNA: TGTGCCAGCAGCCAAGAAATTAGCACCGGGGAGCTGTTTTTT
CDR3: CASSQEISTGELFF